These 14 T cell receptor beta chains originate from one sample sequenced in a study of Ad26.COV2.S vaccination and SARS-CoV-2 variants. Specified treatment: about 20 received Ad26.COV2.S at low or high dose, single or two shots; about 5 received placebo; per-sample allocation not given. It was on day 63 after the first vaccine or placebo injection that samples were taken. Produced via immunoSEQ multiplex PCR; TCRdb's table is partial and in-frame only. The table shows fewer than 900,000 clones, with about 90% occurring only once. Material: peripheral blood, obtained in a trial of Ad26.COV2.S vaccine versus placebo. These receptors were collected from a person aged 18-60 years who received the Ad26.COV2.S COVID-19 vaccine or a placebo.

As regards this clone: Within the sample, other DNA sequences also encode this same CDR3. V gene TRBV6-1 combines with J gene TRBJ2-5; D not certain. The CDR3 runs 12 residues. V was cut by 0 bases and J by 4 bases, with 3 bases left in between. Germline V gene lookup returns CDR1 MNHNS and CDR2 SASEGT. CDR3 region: CASSEARETQYF. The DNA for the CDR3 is TGTGCCAGCAGTGAAGCACGAGAGACCCAGTACTTC.

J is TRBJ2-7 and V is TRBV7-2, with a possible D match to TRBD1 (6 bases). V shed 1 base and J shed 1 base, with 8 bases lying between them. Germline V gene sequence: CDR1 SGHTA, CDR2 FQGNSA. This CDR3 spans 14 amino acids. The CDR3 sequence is CASSLVQGSYEQYF. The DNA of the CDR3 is TGTGCCAGCAGCTTAGTACAGGGTTCCTACGAGCAGTACTTC.

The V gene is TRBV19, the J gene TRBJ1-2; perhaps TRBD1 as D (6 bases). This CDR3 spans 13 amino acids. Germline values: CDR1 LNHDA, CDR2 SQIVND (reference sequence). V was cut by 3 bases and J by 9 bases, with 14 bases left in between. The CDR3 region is CASSIEGGTRYTF. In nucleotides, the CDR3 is TGTGCCAGTAGTATCGAGGGGGGGACGCGCTACACCTTC.

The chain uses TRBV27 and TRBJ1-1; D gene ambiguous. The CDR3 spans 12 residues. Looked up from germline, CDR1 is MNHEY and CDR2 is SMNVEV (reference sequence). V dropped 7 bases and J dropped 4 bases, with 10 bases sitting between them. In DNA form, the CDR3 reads TGTGCCAGCAAAAAGGGAGTCACTGAAGCTTTCTTT. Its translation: CASKKGVTEAFF.

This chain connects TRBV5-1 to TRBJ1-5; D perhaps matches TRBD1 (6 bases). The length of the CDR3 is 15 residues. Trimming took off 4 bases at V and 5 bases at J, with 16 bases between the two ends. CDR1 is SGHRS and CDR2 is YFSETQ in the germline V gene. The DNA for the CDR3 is TGCGCCAGCAGCCGGGGGCAGGGCGACCATCAGCCCCAGCATTTT. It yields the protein CASSRGQGDHQPQHF.

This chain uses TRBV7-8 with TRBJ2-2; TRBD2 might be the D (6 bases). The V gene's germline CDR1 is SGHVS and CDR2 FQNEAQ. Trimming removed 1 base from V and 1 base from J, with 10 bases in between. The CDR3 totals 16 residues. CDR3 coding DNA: TGTGCCAGCAGCTTAGTCGAGGGAGGGAACACCGGGGAGCTGTTTTTT. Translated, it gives CASSLVEGGNTGELFF.

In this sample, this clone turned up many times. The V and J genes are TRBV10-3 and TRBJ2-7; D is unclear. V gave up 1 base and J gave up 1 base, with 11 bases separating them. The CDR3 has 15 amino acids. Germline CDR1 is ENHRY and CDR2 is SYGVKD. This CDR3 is CAISELAAPSYEQYF. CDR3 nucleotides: TGTGCCATCAGTGAGTTGGCGGCACCGTCCTACGAGCAGTACTTC.

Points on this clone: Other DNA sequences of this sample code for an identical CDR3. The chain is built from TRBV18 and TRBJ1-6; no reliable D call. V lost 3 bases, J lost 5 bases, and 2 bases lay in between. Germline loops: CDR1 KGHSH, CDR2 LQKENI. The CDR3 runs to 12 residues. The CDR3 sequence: CASSPDNSPLHF. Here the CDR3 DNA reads TGTGCCAGCTCACCGGATAATTCACCCCTCCACTTT. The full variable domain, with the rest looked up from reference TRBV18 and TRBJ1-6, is NAGVMQNPRHLVRRRGQEARLRCSPMKGHSHVYWYRQLPEEGLKFMVYLQKENIIDESGMPKERFSAEFPKEGPSILRIQQVVRGDSAAYFCASSPDNSPLHFGNGTRLTVT.

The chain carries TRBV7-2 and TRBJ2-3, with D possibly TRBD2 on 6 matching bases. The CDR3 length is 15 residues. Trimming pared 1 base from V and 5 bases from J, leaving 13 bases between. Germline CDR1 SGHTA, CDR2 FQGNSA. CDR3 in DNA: TGTGCCAGCAGCTTAGTACTAGACGGGGGAGATACGCAGTATTTT. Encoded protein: CASSLVLDGGDTQYF.

DNA for the CDR3: TGTGCCAGCTCACCCACACAGGAGAACTATGGCTACACCTTC. It encodes CASSPTQENYGYTF. This chain uses TRBV18 with TRBJ1-2; maybe TRBD1 (5 bases). The CDR3 has 14 amino acids. V lost 3 bases and J lost 2, with 10 bases in between. From germline, CDR1 is KGHSH and CDR2 LQKENI.

CDR3 nucleotide sequence: TGTGCCTGGGGTCAGGGGGATCATGAAAAACTGTTTTTT. It specifies CAWGQGDHEKLFF. The chain employs TRBV30 and TRBJ1-4; TRBD1 agrees at 7 bases. The ends lost 5 bases at V and 6 bases at J; junction bases unmatched: 6. The germline V gene has CDR1 GTSNPN and CDR2 SVGIG (reference sequence). The CDR3 has 13 amino acids.

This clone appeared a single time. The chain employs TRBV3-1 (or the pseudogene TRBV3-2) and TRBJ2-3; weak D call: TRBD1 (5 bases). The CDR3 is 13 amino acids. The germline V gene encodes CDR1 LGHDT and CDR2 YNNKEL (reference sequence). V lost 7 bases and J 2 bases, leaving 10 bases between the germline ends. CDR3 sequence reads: CASTDSPTDTQYF. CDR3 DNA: TGTGCCAGCACCGACAGCCCCACAGATACGCAGTATTTT.

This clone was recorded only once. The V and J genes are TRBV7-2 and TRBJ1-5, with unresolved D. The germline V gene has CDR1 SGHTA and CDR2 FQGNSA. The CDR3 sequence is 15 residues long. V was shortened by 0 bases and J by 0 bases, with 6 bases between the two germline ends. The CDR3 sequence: CASSLAGFSNQPQHF. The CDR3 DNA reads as TGTGCCAGCAGCTTAGCGGGTTTTAGCAATCAGCCCCAGCATTTT.

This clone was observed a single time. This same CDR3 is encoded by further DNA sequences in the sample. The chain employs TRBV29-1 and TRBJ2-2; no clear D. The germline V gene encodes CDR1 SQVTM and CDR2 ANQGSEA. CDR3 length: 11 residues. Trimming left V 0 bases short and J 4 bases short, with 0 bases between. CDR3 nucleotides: TGCAGCGTTGAAGACACCGGGGAGCTGTTTTTT. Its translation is CSVEDTGELFF.